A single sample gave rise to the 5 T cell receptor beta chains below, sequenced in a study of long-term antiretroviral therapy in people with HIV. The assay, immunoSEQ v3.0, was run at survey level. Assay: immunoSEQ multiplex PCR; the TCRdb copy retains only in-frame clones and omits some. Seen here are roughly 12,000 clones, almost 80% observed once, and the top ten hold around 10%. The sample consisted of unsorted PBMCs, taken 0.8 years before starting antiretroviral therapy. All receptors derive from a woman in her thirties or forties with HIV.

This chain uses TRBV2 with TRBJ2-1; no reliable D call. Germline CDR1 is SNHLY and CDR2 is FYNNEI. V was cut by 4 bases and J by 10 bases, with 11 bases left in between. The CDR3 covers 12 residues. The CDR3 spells CASSGAEEEQFF. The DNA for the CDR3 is TGTGCCAGCAGTGGGGCAGAGGAGGAGCAGTTCTTC.

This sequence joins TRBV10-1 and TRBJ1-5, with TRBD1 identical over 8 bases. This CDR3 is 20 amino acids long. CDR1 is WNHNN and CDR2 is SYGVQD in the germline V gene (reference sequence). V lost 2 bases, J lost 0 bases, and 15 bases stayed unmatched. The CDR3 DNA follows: TGCGCCAGCAGTGAGCATCAGGCCGGACAGGGACCATATAGCAATCAGCCCCAGCATTTT. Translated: CASSEHQAGQGPYSNQPQHF.

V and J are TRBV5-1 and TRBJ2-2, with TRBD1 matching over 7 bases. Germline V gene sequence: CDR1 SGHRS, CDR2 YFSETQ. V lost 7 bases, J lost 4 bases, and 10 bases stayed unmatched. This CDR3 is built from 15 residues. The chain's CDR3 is CASREGQSSTGELFF. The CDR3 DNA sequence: TGCGCCAGCCGTGAGGGACAGTCCTCCACCGGGGAGCTGTTTTTT.

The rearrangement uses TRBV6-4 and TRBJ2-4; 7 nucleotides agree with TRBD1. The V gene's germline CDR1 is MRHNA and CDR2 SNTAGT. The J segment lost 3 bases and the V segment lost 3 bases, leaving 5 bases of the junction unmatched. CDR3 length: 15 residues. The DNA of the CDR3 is TGTGCCAGCAGTGATACTGACAGGGACAAAAACATTCAGTACTTC. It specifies CASSDTDRDKNIQYF.

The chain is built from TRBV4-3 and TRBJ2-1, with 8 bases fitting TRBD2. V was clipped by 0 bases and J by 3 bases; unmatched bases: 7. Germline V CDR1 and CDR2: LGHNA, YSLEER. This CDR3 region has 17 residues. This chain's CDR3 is CASSQDSGLAGYNEQFF. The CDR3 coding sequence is TGCGCCAGCAGCCAAGACTCCGGGCTAGCGGGCTACAATGAGCAGTTCTTC.